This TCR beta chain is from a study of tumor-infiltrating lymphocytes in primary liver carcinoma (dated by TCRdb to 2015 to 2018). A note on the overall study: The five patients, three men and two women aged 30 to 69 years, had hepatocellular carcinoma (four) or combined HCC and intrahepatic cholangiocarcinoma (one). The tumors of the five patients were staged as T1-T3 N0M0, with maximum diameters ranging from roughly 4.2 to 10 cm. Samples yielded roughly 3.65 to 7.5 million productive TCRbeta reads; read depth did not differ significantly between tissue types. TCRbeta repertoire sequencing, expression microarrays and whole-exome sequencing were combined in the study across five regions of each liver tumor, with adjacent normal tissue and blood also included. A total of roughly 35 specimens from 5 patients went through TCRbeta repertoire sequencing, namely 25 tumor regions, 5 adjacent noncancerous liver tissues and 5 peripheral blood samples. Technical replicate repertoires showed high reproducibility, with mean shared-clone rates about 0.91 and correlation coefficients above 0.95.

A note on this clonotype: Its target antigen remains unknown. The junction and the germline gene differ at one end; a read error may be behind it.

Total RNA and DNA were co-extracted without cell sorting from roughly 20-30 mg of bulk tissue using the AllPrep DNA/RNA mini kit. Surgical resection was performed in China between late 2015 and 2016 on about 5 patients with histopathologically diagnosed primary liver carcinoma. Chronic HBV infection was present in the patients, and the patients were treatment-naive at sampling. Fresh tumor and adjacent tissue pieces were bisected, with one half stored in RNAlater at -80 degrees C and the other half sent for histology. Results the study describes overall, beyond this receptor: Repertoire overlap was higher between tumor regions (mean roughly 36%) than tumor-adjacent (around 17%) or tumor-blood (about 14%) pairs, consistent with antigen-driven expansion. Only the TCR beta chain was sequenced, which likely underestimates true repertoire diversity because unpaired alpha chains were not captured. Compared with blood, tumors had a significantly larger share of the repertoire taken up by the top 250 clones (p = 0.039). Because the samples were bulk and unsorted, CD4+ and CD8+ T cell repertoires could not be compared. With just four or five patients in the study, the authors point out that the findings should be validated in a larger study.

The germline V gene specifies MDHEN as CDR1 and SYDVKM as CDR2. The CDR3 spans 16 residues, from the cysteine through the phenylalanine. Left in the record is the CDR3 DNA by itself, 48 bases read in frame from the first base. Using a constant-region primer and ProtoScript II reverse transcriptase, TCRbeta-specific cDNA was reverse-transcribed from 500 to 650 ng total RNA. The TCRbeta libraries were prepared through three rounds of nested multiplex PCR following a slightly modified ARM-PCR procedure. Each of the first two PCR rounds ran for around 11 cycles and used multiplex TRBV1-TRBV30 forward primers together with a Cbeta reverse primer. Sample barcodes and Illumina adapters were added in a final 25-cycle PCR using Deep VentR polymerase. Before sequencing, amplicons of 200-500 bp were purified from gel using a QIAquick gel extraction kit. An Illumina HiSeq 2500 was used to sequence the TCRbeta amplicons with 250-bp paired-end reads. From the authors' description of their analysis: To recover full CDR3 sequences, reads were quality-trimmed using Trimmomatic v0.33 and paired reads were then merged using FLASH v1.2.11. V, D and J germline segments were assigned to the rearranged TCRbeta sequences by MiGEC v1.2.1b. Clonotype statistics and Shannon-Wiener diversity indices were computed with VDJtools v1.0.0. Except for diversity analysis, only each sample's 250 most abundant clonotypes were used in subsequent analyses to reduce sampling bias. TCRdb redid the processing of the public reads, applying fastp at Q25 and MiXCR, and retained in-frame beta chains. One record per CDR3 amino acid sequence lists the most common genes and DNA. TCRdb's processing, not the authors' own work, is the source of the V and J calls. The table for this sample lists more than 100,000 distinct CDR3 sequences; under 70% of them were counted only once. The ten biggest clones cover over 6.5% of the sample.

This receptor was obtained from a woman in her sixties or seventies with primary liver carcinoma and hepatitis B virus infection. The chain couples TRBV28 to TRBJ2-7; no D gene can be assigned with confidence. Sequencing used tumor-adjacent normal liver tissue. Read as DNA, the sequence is TGTACCAGCAGTTTAATTGCTGGGCCAAGCTCCTACGAGCAGTACTTC. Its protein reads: CTSSLIAGPSSYEQYF.